This passage covers 8 T cell receptor beta chains from one sample sequenced in a study of T cell repertoires in cytomegalovirus infection. Their antigen targets remain unknown. Each CDR3 protein gets one entry after TCRdb re-called the reads with MiXCR. This table has just under 500,000 distinct CDR3 sequences, roughly a third appearing once. This specimen was cultured PBMCs, taken from culture after CMV antigen stimulation. These receptors were collected from a human donor in good health (CMV status not recorded). Some clones in this sample may be carry-over from other donors' samples.

Only a few counts were recorded for this clonotype. The chain combines TRBV7-2 with TRBJ2-1; D is perhaps TRBD2 (6 bases). V shed 2 bases and J shed 0 bases, with 32 bases lying between them. The CDR3 has 23 amino acids. Germline V gene data show CDR1 as SGHTA and CDR2 as FQGNSA. DNA of the CDR3: TGTGCCAGCAGCTTACCTCCGGGAGCTTTTGTTGCAGGCCCCAAGAGCTCCTACAATGAGCAGTTCTTC. Encoded protein: CASSLPPGAFVAGPKSSYNEQFF.

This sequence joins TRBV4-3 and TRBJ1-6; D remains unclear. The CDR3 runs 16 residues. V was shortened by 2 bases and J by 4 bases, with 12 bases between the two germline ends. Germline V gene sequence: CDR1 LGHNA, CDR2 YSLEER. The CDR3 region has the DNA TGCGCCAGCAGCCAATCATCAACAGCTTATAATTCACCCCTCCACTTT. Its protein is CASSQSSTAYNSPLHF.

The rearrangement uses TRBV7-2 and TRBJ2-5; 9 nucleotides match TRBD2. V dropped 5 bases and J dropped 1; count of bases not matched to a gene: 8. This CDR3 comprises 16 residues. The germline gives CDR1 SGHTA, CDR2 FQGNSA. CDR3 sequence reads: CASSLERLAVQETQYF. The DNA of the CDR3 is TGTGCCAGCAGCCTCGAGAGACTAGCGGTCCAAGAGACCCAGTACTTC.

This clonotype was seen ten or more times. CDR3 nucleotide sequence: TGTGCCAGCAGCTTACAGGGTCCCTCCTATAATTCACCCCTCCACTTT. As protein: CASSLQGPSYNSPLHF. The V and J genes are TRBV7-2 and TRBJ1-6, with D possibly matching TRBD1 (5 bases). CDR1 is SGHTA, CDR2 FQGNSA, per germline. The ends were cut back, 2 bases at V and 0 bases at J, with 8 bases in the middle. This CDR3 is 16 amino acids long.

The J gene is TRBJ2-1, the V gene TRBV19; no firm D call. This CDR3 is built from 12 residues. Germline V gene data show CDR1 as LNHDA and CDR2 as SQIVND (reference sequence). V was cut by 7 bases and J by 3 bases, with 7 bases left in between. The CDR3 reads CASNDNYNEQFF. As DNA, the CDR3 is TGTGCCAGTAATGACAACTACAATGAGCAGTTCTTC. Complete variable domain (other parts from reference TRBV19 and TRBJ2-1): DGGITQSPKYLFRKEGQNVTLSCEQNLNHDAMYWYRQDPGQGLRLIYYSQIVNDFQKGDIAEGYSVSREKKESFPLTVTSAQKNPTAFYLCASNDNYNEQFFGPGTRLTVL.

The chain uses TRBV12-3 or TRBV12-4 and TRBJ1-6; TRBD1 agrees at 8 bases. The CDR3 length is 14 residues. V lost 6 bases and J lost 9; bases outside the gene matches: 7. The CDR3: CASSLTGAFSPLHF. The CDR3 nucleotides are TGTGCCAGCAGCCTGACAGGGGCCTTTTCACCCCTCCACTTT.

This chain links TRBV20-1 with TRBJ2-3; D might be TRBD1 (6 bases). V lost 1 base and J lost 2, with 13 bases in between. This CDR3 spans 15 amino acids. Germline-derived CDR1 and CDR2 are DFQATT and SNEGSKA (reference sequence). The CDR3: CSARVRTVATDTQYF. The CDR3 nucleotides read TGCAGTGCTAGAGTACGGACAGTCGCCACAGATACGCAGTATTTT.

This clonotype has only one observation. This rearrangement joins TRBV10-3 to TRBJ2-1; 8 bases match TRBD2. The CDR3 is 17 amino acids. After removal of 0 bases from V and 0 bases from J, the junction contained 4 bases not matched to a gene. Germline assignment: CDR1 ENHRY and CDR2 SYGVKD. CDR3 region: CAISESPGTSSYNEQFF. The CDR3 nucleotides read TGTGCCATCAGTGAGTCCCCCGGGACTAGCTCCTACAATGAGCAGTTCTTC.